Sequencing of this TCR beta chain was carried out in a study of cytomegalovirus exposure and HLA in healthy donors (dated by TCRdb to about 2017). In the study overall: According to an earlier analysis of 550 to 750 of the donors, about 180 million T cells yielded some 120 million unique TCR beta sequences and less than 300 Gb of sequence data. Roughly 300 gigabases of sequencing data and around 87 million unique TCR sequences were included in an early release covering over 600 HLA-typed donors. The genetic ancestry cluster associated with self-reported Caucasian donors included 81% of the roughly 400 genotyped donors. The study was designed to test whether signatures of past pathogen exposure could be identified by cataloging public T cell receptors. Using immunosequencing, the study profiled T cell repertoires from about 620 subjects and related those repertoires to cytomegalovirus serostatus. Besides the first cohort of about 730 subjects, a separate validation cohort made up of 95 to 150 different subjects was used. To predict cytomegalovirus infection status, the study combined high-throughput TCR immunosequencing, statistical association of individual TCRs with disease status, and machine learning. To study patterns of TCR occurrence, a later analysis re-analyzed previously published TCR beta repertoires from 650 to 750 donors and added high-resolution HLA genotyping. The later analysis used no new phenotypic data to find candidate immune exposures, relying instead on TCR beta sequences and their occurrence across donors. An earlier analysis of around 580 of the donors used high-throughput TCR beta sequencing to judge whether each TCR beta V gene segment behaved as functional or pseudogenic. Alongside the repertoire data, information on donor age, sex, ethnicity and CMV serostatus was compiled. A later genetic analysis took genome-wide SNP genotypes for about three fifths of the roughly 700 donors and used that subset as a discovery cohort. Every discovery cohort repertoire had been produced on one sequencing platform. HLA typing covered class I and class II loci at four-digit resolution. Typing coverage varied by locus: 629-630 donors for A, B, C, DRB1 and DQB1; approximately 500 for DQA1; approximately 570 for DPA1; approximately 450 for DPB1. Five DR-DQ haplotypes were handled as single units for association and clustering because linkage in the cohort was strong. On average, about 240,000 unique TCR beta nucleotide sequences were sequenced per donor among fewer than 500 genotyped donors of the cohort, with 15% to 20% of those sequences being non-productive.

The method was the immunoSEQ multiplex PCR assay. For the multiplex PCR, a mixture combining 60 forward primers for TCR Vbeta segments and 13 reverse primers for TCR Jbeta segments was used. Amplification of the CDR3 region of rearranged TCR beta genes was performed with a multiplex PCR assay on genomic DNA. The Illumina HiSeq System was used to sequence the amplified TCR beta libraries as 87-base-pair reads. As for how the authors treated the data: A later analysis tallied 70 million to 100 million unique TCR beta chains across the 700 or so repertoires, and approximately 11 million of those chains were shared by two or more donors. Raw reads were error-corrected and collapsed into unique sequences by a nearest-neighbor algorithm in which closely related sequences were merged to remove PCR and sequencing errors. CDR3 sequences were aligned to IMGT reference sequences to assign V, D and J gene segments. For a sequence to be retained, at least a six-nucleotide match to both a V gene segment and a J gene segment was required. Rearrangements were classified as productive when the CDR3 lacked stop codons and remained in frame with V and J, and all other rearrangements were classified as non-productive. CDR3 was defined according to IMGT convention as the region running from the second conserved V-encoded cysteine to the conserved J-encoded phenylalanine. Sequences without an unambiguous match to a single V gene segment were excluded from the earlier analysis of approximately 600 of the donors. An earlier analysis of almost 600 of the donors classified V segments as functional when productive rearrangements were above 56.7% and as segregating when the standard deviation between donors was above 5%. A statistical classification framework was built to diagnose cytomegalovirus status from the catalog of TCR beta chain sequences. In a later analysis, V and J genes were assigned by comparing TCR nucleotide sequences against IMGT/GENE-DB human TR gene sequences. In a later analysis, CDR3 sequences and most-parsimonious VDJ recombination scenarios were assigned using the TCRdist pipeline. A later analysis defined each TCR beta chain by its CDR3 amino acid sequence plus V-gene family, and excluded reads lacking a unique V-gene family. To address suspected cross-contamination and a sequencing artifact, a later analysis removed a few hundred highly shared, low-generation-probability nucleotide sequences. In a later analysis, a clonal expansion index was calculated for each public chain from normalized within-repertoire ranks of inferred template counts. In a later analysis, generation probabilities were computed with a VDJ recombination model fitted to out-of-frame rearrangements, and the resulting probabilities were checked against IGoR. In a later analysis, hypergeometric tests were used to score TCR-TCR, TCR-HLA and TCR-CMV co-occurrence, with a repertoire-size bias correction applied to TCR pairs. To estimate false discovery rates, a later analysis permuted the HLA or CMV assignments 20 times. In a later analysis, co-occurring TCRs were grouped using DBSCAN, and TCRdist sequence similarity was added for clustering within HLA-allele-positive subsets. Repertoires with fewer than 30,000 or more than 120,000 public chains, plus five repertoires with anomalous nucleotide sharing, were excluded from co-occurrence clustering. The table was pulled from immuneACCESS by TCRdb, which kept in-frame rearrangements only. Such tables lose some clones; where checked, under half of the loss comes from unresolved V genes, and the rest has no known cause. D and trimming were read from the DNA, whereas the V and J calls and clone size are those reported in that table. A total of around 160,000 clones appear in this sample, around 78% of them only once. The top ten hold about 3% of the sample.

The full study reports these points: Some IMGT-functional V segments, including TRBV6-2 and TRBV6-3, could not be told apart with the 87-base-pair reads, so those segments were excluded. Compared with the approximately 670-donor mean, donors in an Asian-associated ancestry cluster had fewer N-insertions in productive TCRs, according to a later genetic analysis. Because HLA typing was unavailable for some donors at each locus, only the typed subset was used in association tests. The presence/absence analyses assumed that sequencing depth was roughly uniform across donors, and that assumption may not be true. Several of the top co-occurrence clusters appeared to be linked to parvovirus B19, influenza, CMV and Epstein-Barr virus, according to a later analysis. Correlated functional status among segregating V segments might be attributable to linkage disequilibrium, but an unknown experimental factor could not be ruled out. Specific HLA alleles were associated with 16,951 TCR beta sequences at a false discovery rate of 0.05 in a later analysis. Immune exposure information for the cohort was limited to CMV serostatus. In an earlier analysis of 450 to 750 of the donors, most TCR beta V segments appeared in productive rearrangements about 90% or about 30% of the time, broadly matching IMGT annotations. When HLA alleles, especially DR and DQ, strongly co-occurred, TCR associations were difficult to assign to individual alleles. Cytomegalovirus status was reported to be diagnosed by the classifier with high specificity and sensitivity in both the original and validation cohorts. It was suggested by the authors that the approach could potentially be generalized to other disease states and immunological phenotypes. The study gave a list of 150 to 200 TCR beta chains associated with cytomegalovirus. A cluster of highly shared sequence variants was judged likely to be a technical artifact of the sequencing pipeline. Most CMV-associated TCR beta chains appeared to be HLA-restricted in a later analysis, and the HLA associations seemed to be driven largely by CMV exposure. In a later analysis, HLA-associated TCR beta chains were found to be more clonally expanded and to have lower generation probabilities than equally common non-associated chains. A later analysis found that TCR association rates varied across HLA loci, with DRB1 alleles showing the most associated TCRs and HLA-C alleles the fewest. An association between a missense DCLRE1C variant and V-gene and J-gene trimming of TCR beta chains was found in a later genetic analysis and replicated in an independent cohort. In vitro tests confirmed that a few of the cytomegalovirus-associated TCR beta chains recognize cytomegalovirus antigens. Across donors, most TCR sequences were observed very rarely, whereas some public TCRs were present in many individuals. Only TCR beta chains were sequenced in this cohort, and the absence of alpha or paired-chain data limited detectable features. Over 15 rarely observed V segments, including chromosome 9 orphons, were excluded from the earlier analysis of almost 600 of the donors because counts were too low. A further reported finding was that TCR beta sequences accurately predicted the HLA-A and HLA-B alleles for most subjects in the first cohort.

The cohort was made up of several hundred healthy bone marrow donors. At the time of sampling, every cohort member was nominally healthy, though immune exposures that went unrecorded were likely present. The donor was CMV seropositive and belonged to the group of more than 250 seropositive cohort members. A peripheral blood sample was collected from each donor, and TCR beta sequencing was performed on peripheral blood mononuclear cells. The Qiagen DNeasy Blood Extraction Kit was used to extract genomic DNA from the blood cell samples. The germline V and J ends show losses of 2 bases and 5 bases respectively, and no gene match explains 7 bases of the junction. The CDR3 goes from the cysteine to the phenylalanine over 15 residues. Solely the CDR3 DNA is kept, with 45 bases framed from the first base. Sequences SGHRS (CDR1) and YFSETQ (CDR2) are obtained from the germline V gene. For this clone: The antigen it binds to is not known. No quality values exist for individual bases; no much larger clone is one base distant.

The sequence derives from a man between 40 and 49 years old in good health and CMV-seropositive. The chain couples TRBV5-1 to TRBJ2-1; 7 nucleotides in the junction match TRBD2. What was sequenced was PBMCs. The DNA reads TGCGCCAGCAGCTTTAACAGCGGGGTGAACAATGAGCAGTTCTTC. Translated, this gives CASSFNSGVNNEQFF.